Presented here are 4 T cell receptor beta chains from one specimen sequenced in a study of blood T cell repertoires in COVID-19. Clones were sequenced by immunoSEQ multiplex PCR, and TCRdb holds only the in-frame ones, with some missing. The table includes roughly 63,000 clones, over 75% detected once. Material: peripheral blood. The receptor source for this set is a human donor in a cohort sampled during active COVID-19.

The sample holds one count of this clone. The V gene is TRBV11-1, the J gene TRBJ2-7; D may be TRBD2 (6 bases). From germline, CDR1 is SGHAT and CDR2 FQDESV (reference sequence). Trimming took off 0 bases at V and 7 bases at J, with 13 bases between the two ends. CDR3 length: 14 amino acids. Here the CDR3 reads CASSLAGGRREQYF. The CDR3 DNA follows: TGTGCCAGCAGCTTAGCGGGGGGTCGTCGGGAGCAGTACTTC.

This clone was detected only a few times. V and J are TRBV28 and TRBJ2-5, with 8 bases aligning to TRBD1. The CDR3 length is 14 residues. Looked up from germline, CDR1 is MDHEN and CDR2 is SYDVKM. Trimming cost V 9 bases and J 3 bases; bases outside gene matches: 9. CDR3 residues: CASDGLQGEETQYF. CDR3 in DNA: TGTGCCAGTGACGGATTACAGGGGGAAGAGACCCAGTACTTC.

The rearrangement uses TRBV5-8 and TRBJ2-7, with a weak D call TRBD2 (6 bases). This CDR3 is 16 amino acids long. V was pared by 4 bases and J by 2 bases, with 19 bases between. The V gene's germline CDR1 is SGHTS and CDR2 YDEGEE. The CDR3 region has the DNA TGTGCCAGCAGCACCCATTCCGGCGGGGATACCTACGAGCAGTACTTC. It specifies CASSTHSGGDTYEQYF.

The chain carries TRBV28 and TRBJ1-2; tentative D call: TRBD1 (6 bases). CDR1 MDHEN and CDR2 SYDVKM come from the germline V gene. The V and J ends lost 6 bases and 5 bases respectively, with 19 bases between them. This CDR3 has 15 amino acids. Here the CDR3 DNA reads TGTGCCAGCAGCCCCGACTTACAGGGCAGTTATGGCTACACCTTC. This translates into CASSPDLQGSYGYTF.